Included here is one T cell receptor beta chain sequence, with context. Study processing details: The authors estimated nucleated cell counts from reference gene primer amplification. The repertoire was sequenced with immunoSEQ multiplex PCR; TCRdb's copy has only in-frame clones and lacks some. V and J calls and clone size are as listed in that table; D and trimming were resolved from the DNA. The data show some 160,000 clones, around 90% seen once. This sample is part of a study of blood T cell repertoires in COVID-19. Study overall: The origin of the acute and convalescent COVID-19 samples was the United States, Italy and Spain. Nucleic acid was either cDNA or gDNA, and it came from T cells, B-cell-depleted T cells, or PBMCs.

This TCR was recovered from a man aged 45 to 65 who had recovered from COVID-19. The sequencing input was peripheral blood.

The CDR3 DNA is TGTGCCAGCAGCTACAGGGGTCGGGAAGCCCAGCATTTT. It specifies CASSYRGREAQHF. The chain links TRBV7-2 to TRBJ1-5, with TRBD1 identical over 7 bases. Germline V CDR1 and CDR2: SGHTA, FQGNSA. The CDR3 has 13 residues. J lost 11 bases, V lost 4 bases, and 8 bases had no gene match.